This T cell receptor (beta chain) derives from a study of blood T cell repertoires in COVID-19. In the study overall: T cells, B-cell-depleted T cells, or PBMCs provided the cDNA or gDNA that served as material.

Produced via immunoSEQ multiplex PCR; TCRdb's table is partial and in-frame only. The profile covers 200,000 to 250,000 clones, with roughly four fifths appearing a single time and 7.5% to 10% taken by the ten largest. Across fewer than 25 US areas, participants ranged in age from 18 to 89 years. Participants reported their clinical history, and cohort assignment relied on those reports. Donors in Cohort 3 counted as recovered after two negative PCRs, clearance, or symptom resolution. Material for sequencing was PBMCs or T cells enriched from blood (not recorded which). This TCR was recovered from a man aged 35 to 55 who had recovered from COVID-19.

This CDR3 is CASRGPGTLQETQYF. As DNA, the CDR3 is TGTGCCAGCAGGGGACCTGGGACACTCCAAGAGACCCAGTACTTC. This chain links TRBV9 with TRBJ2-5; TRBD1 might be the D (6 bases). The length of the CDR3 is 15 residues. Trimming took off 5 bases at V and 1 base at J, with 15 bases between the two ends. CDR1 and CDR2 from the germline V gene are SGDLS and YYNGEE.